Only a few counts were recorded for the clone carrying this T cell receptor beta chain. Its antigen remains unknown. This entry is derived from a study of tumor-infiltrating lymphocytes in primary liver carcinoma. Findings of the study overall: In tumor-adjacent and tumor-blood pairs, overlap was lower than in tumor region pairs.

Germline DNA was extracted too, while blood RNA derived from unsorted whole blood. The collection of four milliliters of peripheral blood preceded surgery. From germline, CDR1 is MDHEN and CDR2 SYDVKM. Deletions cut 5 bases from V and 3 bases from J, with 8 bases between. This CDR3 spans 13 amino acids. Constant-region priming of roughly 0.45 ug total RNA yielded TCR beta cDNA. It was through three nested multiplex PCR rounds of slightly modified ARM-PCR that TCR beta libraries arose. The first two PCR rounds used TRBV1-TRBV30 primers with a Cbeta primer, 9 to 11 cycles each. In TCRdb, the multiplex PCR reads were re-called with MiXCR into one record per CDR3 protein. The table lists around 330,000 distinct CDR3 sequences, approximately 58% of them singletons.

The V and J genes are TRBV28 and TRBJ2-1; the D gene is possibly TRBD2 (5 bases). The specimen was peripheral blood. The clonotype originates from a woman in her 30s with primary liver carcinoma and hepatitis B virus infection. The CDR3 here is CASSNGLYNEQFF. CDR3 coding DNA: TGTGCCAGCAGTAACGGACTCTACAATGAGCAGTTCTTC.